This T cell receptor beta chain is from a study of CD8+ T cells in alopecia areata. Study overall: Patients received oral tofacitinib, 5 to 10 mg twice daily, for moderate-to-severe alopecia areata. Treated patients received severity scores based on the percentage of scalp area affected. The study's findings and limits: Alopecia totalis/universalis scalp especially showed more expanded CD8+ clones than normal scalp. Scalp samples also yield sequences of resident alphabeta T cells from normal skin.

CDR3 length: 13 residues. The V gene lost 0 bases and the J gene lost 8 bases, with 7 bases spanning the gap. CDR1 is LNHNV, CDR2 YYDKDF, per germline (reference sequence). RNA was extracted and reverse transcribed into cDNA as the sequencing template. TCRdb's copy holds only in-frame clones and misses some; the assay was immunoSEQ multiplex PCR. The repertoire holds a few hundred thousand clones, 35% to 40% seen once, with around 0.48% in the top ten. In regard to this clone: What it recognizes is unknown.

Indicated treatment: oral pan-JAK inhibitor, 5-10 mg twice daily. The V gene is TRBV15, the J gene TRBJ2-2; D is unclear. This clonotype originated in a human donor with alopecia areata. The material sequenced was CD4+ T cells sorted from blood, taken at approximately week 31, from a patient treated with tofacitinib. CDR3 DNA: TGTGCCACCAGCAGAGATCAGCTTGGGGAGCTGTTTTTT. Translating it yields CATSRDQLGELFF.